This T cell receptor beta chain emerged from a study of blood T cell repertoires in COVID-19. Participants reported their clinical history, and cohort assignment relied on those reports. Profiled with immunoSEQ multiplex PCR; TCRdb holds only in-frame clones, not every one. The table shows about 330,000 clones, with roughly 90% occurring only once. The sequence derives from a woman aged 30 to 39 who had recovered from COVID-19. Sequencing was performed on PBMCs or T cells enriched from blood (not recorded which).

The CDR3 sequence: CASRAGGPTDTQYF. The DNA for the CDR3 is TGTGCCAGCAGAGCGGGGGGGCCCACAGATACGCAGTATTTT. The chain recombines TRBV7-2 with TRBJ2-3; 10 nucleotides agree with TRBD2. This CDR3 is built from 14 residues. With V trimmed by 6 bases and J by 2 bases, 2 bases remained unmatched. In germline, CDR1 is SGHTA, CDR2 FQGNSA.